These T cell receptor beta chains were read from a single sample in a study of blood T cell repertoires in COVID-19. TCRdb's copy holds only in-frame clones and misses some; the assay was immunoSEQ multiplex PCR. The sample consists of roughly 100,000 clones, about four fifths of them appearing once. The sequenced sample was peripheral blood. These receptor sequences come from an elderly woman with acute or convalescent COVID-19. Both conserved end residues are part of each CDR3. D genes are given only for firm matches. The size entry is marked missing in some rows and otherwise reads once, few, many or a size class.

>TRBJ2-5|TRBD1|TRBV29-1|NA
CSVEGTGDQETQYF
TGCAGCGTTGAAGGGACAGGGGACCAAGAGACCCAGTACTTC
>TRBJ2-5|NA|TRBV7-6|NA
CASSATYQEARTQYF
TGTGCCAGCAGCGCCACATATCAGGAGGCGCGGACCCAGTACTTC
>TRBJ2-7|TRBD1|TRBV7-9|NA
CASSLGQGLIYEQYF
TGTGCCAGCAGCTTAGGACAGGGCTTGATCTACGAGCAGTACTTC
>TRBJ1-2|NA|TRBV3-1/TRBV3-2|few
CASSQGRAYGYTF
TGTGCCAGCAGCCAGGGGAGAGCATATGGCTACACCTTC
>TRBJ1-6|NA|TRBV6-4|NA
CASSGSYNSPLHF
TGTGCCAGCAGTGGCAGTTATAATTCACCCCTCCACTTT
>TRBJ1-2|TRBD1|TRBV6-5|NA
CASSTRTGNGGYTF
TGTGCCAGCAGTACTCGGACAGGGAATGGTGGCTACACCTTC
>TRBJ1-3|TRBD1|TRBV14|few
CASSQGQGLGNTIYF
TGTGCCAGCAGCCAAGGACAGGGTCTGGGAAACACCATATATTTT
>TRBJ1-2|NA|TRBV6-5|NA
CASTSGQLFNYGYTF
TGTGCCAGCACTTCCGGACAGCTCTTTAACTATGGCTACACCTTC
>TRBJ2-5|TRBD2|TRBV30|NA
CAWSVRRGAYQETQYF
TGTGCCTGGAGTGTCCGGCGGGGGGCGTACCAAGAGACCCAGTACTTC
>TRBJ1-2|NA|TRBV10-3|NA
CAISDRATGGYTF
TGTGCCATCAGTGACAGGGCAACCGGTGGCTACACCTTC
>TRBJ1-3|NA|TRBV4-3|once
CASSQDGRGGNTIYF
TGCGCCAGCAGCCAAGACGGGAGAGGTGGAAACACCATATATTTT
>TRBJ2-5|NA|TRBV7-9|NA
CASSSGWAETQYF
TGTGCCAGCAGCTCTGGATGGGCAGAGACCCAGTACTTC
>TRBJ2-6|NA|TRBV7-2|NA
CASSVRTAGANVLTF
TGTGCCAGCAGCGTCCGGACAGCTGGGGCCAACGTCCTGACTTTC
>TRBJ1-5|NA|TRBV12-5|NA
CASGFTGGRLSQHF
TGTGCTAGTGGCTTCACGGGGGGGCGTTTGTCCCAGCATTTT
>TRBJ1-6|TRBD1|TRBV28|NA
CASRPSDRAKVSPLHF
TGTGCCAGCAGACCCTCGGACAGGGCGAAGGTTTCACCCCTCCACTTT
>TRBJ1-1|NA|TRBV7-9|NA
CASSFWATDTEAFF
TGTGCCAGCAGCTTTTGGGCAACGGACACTGAAGCTTTCTTT
>TRBJ2-7|NA|TRBV6-6|NA
CASSYVAGSESEQYF
TGTGCCAGCAGTTATGTTGCAGGCTCGGAAAGCGAGCAGTACTTC
>TRBJ1-1|NA|TRBV4-2|NA
CASSLFYYEGVSTEAFF
TGTGCCAGCAGCCTTTTTTATTATGAAGGGGTGAGCACTGAAGCTTTCTTT
>TRBJ1-2|NA|TRBV5-1|NA
CASSLVQGSYGYTF
TGCGCCAGCAGCTTGGTTCAGGGGAGCTATGGCTACACCTTC
>TRBJ2-3|TRBD1|TRBV2|NA
CASRTGGIKDTQYF
TGTGCCAGCAGGACAGGGGGCATAAAAGATACGCAGTATTTT
>TRBJ2-2|TRBD1|TRBV6-4|few
CASSPGGGTGELFF
TGTGCCAGCAGTCCAGGGGGCGGCACCGGGGAGCTGTTTTTT
>TRBJ2-1|NA|TRBV29-1|NA
CSATSNRAGSYNEQFF
TGCAGCGCCACCTCAAATCGAGCCGGGTCCTACAATGAGCAGTTCTTC